This T cell receptor (beta chain) was sequenced during a study of identical twins. Concerning this clonotype itself: Antigen unknown.

Study-wide results and limits: Invariant MAIT and iNKT cells could partly confound zero-insertion analyses.

Via MiXCR, TCRdb re-called the 5' RACE reads, giving one row per CDR3 protein. The sample lists around 480,000 distinct CDR3 sequences; roughly an eighth were seen once. There are 15 residues in the CDR3. CDR1 and CDR2 from the germline V gene are SGHRS and YFSETQ. The V gene lost 4 bases and the J gene lost 0 bases, with 12 bases spanning the gap. These same data were also listed under a study on yellow fever vaccine responses in identical twins.

This clonotype was obtained from a woman younger than 35 in good health. The material sequenced was CD4+ T cells sorted from blood. V gene TRBV5-1 combines with J gene TRBJ2-3; perhaps TRBD2 as D (5 bases). As DNA, the CDR3 is TGCGCCAGCAGCGTGGACGGACTTAGCACAGATACGCAGTATTTT. It translates to CASSVDGLSTDTQYF.